This TCR beta chain was profiled in a study of T-cell reconstitution after alpha-beta-depleted transplantation in children. Germline V CDR1 and CDR2: LGHNA, YNFKEQ. CDR3 length: 15 amino acids. V dropped 0 bases and J dropped 2 bases, with 8 bases sitting between them. For TCRbeta, the library was prepared with unique molecular identifiers. TCRdb reprocessed the PCR reads with MiXCR, giving one entry per CDR3 protein. The sample records about 200,000 distinct CDR3 sequences, roughly 15% being singletons. V gene TRBV4-2 combines with J gene TRBJ1-3, with D possibly TRBD1 on 6 matching bases. The origin of this receptor is a human donor who donated a stem cell graft to a child with acute lymphoblastic leukemia. The sample consisted of PBMCs from the stem cell graft donor, taken from the stem cell graft. The CDR3: CASSQDEGAGNTIYF. As DNA, the CDR3 is TGTGCCAGCAGCCAAGACGAGGGGGCTGGAAACACCATATATTTT.